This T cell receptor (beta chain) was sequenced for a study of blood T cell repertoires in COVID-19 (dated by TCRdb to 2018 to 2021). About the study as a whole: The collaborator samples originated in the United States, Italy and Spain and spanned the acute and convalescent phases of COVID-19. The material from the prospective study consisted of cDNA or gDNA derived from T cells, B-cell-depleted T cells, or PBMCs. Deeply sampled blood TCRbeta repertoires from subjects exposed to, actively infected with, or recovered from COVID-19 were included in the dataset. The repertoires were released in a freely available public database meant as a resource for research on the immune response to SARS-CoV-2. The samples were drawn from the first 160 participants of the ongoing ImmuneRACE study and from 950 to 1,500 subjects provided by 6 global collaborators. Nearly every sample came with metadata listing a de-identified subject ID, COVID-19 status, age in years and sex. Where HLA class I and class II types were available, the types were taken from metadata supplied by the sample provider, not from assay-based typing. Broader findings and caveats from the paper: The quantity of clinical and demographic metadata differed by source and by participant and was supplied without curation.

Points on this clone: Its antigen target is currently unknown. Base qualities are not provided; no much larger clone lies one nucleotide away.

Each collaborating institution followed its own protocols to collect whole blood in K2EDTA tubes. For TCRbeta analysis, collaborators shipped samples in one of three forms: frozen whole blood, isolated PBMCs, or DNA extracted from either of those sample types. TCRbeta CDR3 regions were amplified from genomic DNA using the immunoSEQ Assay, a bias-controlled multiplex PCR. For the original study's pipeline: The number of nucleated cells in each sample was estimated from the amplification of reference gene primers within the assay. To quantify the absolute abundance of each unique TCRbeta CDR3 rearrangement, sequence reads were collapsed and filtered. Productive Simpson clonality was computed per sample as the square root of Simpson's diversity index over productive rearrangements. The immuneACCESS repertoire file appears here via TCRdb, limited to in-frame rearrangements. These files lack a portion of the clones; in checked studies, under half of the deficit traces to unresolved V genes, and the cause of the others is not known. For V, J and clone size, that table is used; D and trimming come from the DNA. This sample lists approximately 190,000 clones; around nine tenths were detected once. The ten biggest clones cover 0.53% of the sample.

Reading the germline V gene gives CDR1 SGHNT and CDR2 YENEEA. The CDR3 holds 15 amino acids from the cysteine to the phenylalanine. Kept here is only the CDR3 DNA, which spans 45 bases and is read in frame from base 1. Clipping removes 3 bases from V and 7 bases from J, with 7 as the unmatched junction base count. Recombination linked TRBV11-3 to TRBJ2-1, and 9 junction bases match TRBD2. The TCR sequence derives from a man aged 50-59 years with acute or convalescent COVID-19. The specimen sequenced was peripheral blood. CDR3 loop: CASSFSGGPGNEQFF. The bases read TGTGCCAGCAGCTTTAGCGGGGGCCCGGGGAATGAGCAGTTCTTC.